One sample yielded the 13 T cell receptor beta chains listed below, sequenced in a study of blood T cell repertoires in COVID-19. TCRdb keeps only in-frame clones here, not all; method: immunoSEQ multiplex PCR. The sample lists fewer than 400,000 clones; under 90% were seen once. Sequenced material: peripheral blood. The receptors originated from a woman younger than 45 with COVID-19, enrolled during active disease.

This chain connects TRBV7-2 to TRBJ2-1; 12 nucleotides align to TRBD2. The CDR3 consists of 15 residues. Germline-derived CDR1 and CDR2 are SGHTA and FQGNSA. The V and J ends lost 3 bases and 9 bases, in that order; junction bases with no gene match: 6. CDR3 region: CASSFSSGRDGEQFF. CDR3 nucleotide sequence: TGTGCCAGCAGCTTCTCTAGCGGGAGGGATGGTGAGCAGTTCTTC.

The chain joins TRBV6-5 to TRBJ2-5, with TRBD2 as a possible D gene (6 bases). Trimming cost V 2 bases and J 2 bases, with 9 bases left between them. The CDR3 totals 14 residues. The germline gives CDR1 MNHEY, CDR2 SVGAGI. The CDR3 spells CASSYLGGQETQYF. CDR3 bases: TGTGCCAGCAGTTACCTTGGGGGGCAAGAGACCCAGTACTTC.

The CDR3 DNA follows: TGTGCCAGCAGCCCGCCGACAGGGAACACCGGGGAGCTGTTTTTT. Translation gives CASSPPTGNTGELFF. This chain uses TRBV7-9 with TRBJ2-2, with a weak D call TRBD1 (6 bases). Trimming stripped 5 bases from V and 1 base from J, with 11 bases between. The CDR3 sequence is 15 residues long. Germline values: CDR1 SEHNR, CDR2 FQNEAQ (reference sequence). Filled out from reference TRBV7-9 and TRBJ2-2, the complete variable domain reads DTGVSQNPRHKITKRGQNVTFRCDPISEHNRLYWYRQTLGQGPEFLTYFQNEAQLEKSRLLSDRFSAERPKGSFSTLEIQRTEQGDSAMYLCASSPPTGNTGELFFGEGSRLTVL.

This chain joins TRBV19 and TRBJ1-2; 7 nucleotides align to TRBD1. This CDR3 contains 21 residues. The junction had 22 bases not matched to a gene; V was cut back by 3 bases and J by 0 bases. Germline values: CDR1 LNHDA, CDR2 SQIVND (reference sequence). CDR3 amino acids: CASSIGFSQLFGTESNYGYTF. The CDR3 bases are TGTGCCAGTAGTATTGGGTTTTCACAGTTGTTCGGGACAGAGTCTAACTATGGCTACACCTTC.

This clone was found once. V is TRBV19 and J is TRBJ2-1, with D maybe TRBD2 (7 bases). The CDR3 contains 13 residues. V lost 4 bases and J 10 bases, leaving 14 bases between the germline ends. Germline CDR1 reads LNHDA; CDR2 reads SQIVND (reference sequence). The CDR3 nucleotides are TGTGCCAGTAGTACCCAGGGAGGGGGGGAGCAGTTCTTC. Protein product: CASSTQGGGEQFF.

The genes are TRBV7-2 and TRBJ1-1; D is unclear. Germline CDR1 and CDR2: SGHTA and FQGNSA. The ends were cut back, 1 base at V and 3 bases at J, with 6 bases in the middle. The CDR3 totals 13 residues. The CDR3 nucleotides read TGTGCCAGCAGCTTAGGTATGTACACTGAAGCTTTCTTT. Its protein is CASSLGMYTEAFF.

The rearrangement uses TRBV6-5 and TRBJ1-3; D is unclear. V gave up 5 bases and J gave up 4 bases, with 15 bases separating them. CDR1 and CDR2 from the germline V gene are MNHEY and SVGAGI. The CDR3 is 15 amino acids. CDR3 coding DNA: TGTGCCAGCAGTCCCCCCCGTCCTAACGGAAACACCATATATTTT. This codes for CASSPPRPNGNTIYF.

The chain is built from TRBV24-1 and TRBJ2-1, with 10 nucleotides matching TRBD2. Germline V gene data show CDR1 as KGHDR and CDR2 as SFDVKD. The CDR3 runs to 15 residues. J was trimmed by 8 bases and V by 4 bases; bases with no gene match: 7. The CDR3 reads CATSEEASGRYEQFF. The CDR3 region has the DNA TGTGCCACCAGTGAGGAGGCTAGCGGGAGATATGAGCAGTTCTTC.

The rearrangement links TRBV5-6 to TRBJ1-2; 8 nucleotides align to TRBD1. This CDR3 region has 14 residues. CDR1 is SGHDT, CDR2 YYEEEE, per germline. The V segment lost 2 bases and the J segment 7 bases; nucleotides outside the gene matches: 7. CDR3 nucleotide sequence: TGTGCCAGCAGCTTTGACAGGGGTTCAGGTGGCTACACCTTC. Its translation: CASSFDRGSGGYTF. Combining the CDR3 with reference TRBV5-6 and TRBJ1-2 gives the whole variable domain DAGVTQSPTHLIKTRGQQVTLRCSPKSGHDTVSWYQQALGQGPQFIFQYYEEEERQRGNFPDRFSGHQFPNYSSELNVNALLLGDSALYLCASSFDRGSGGYTFGSGTRLTVV.

The chain uses TRBV6-5 and TRBJ1-4; D unclear. The germline V and J ends were trimmed by 9 bases and 8 bases, with 16 bases remaining between them. The CDR3 is 13 residues long. Germline V gene sequence: CDR1 MNHEY, CDR2 SVGAGI. The CDR3 sequence: CASAEVPQEKLFF. DNA of the CDR3: TGTGCCAGTGCGGAGGTCCCGCAGGAAAAACTGTTTTTT.

The genes are TRBV7-3 and TRBJ2-2, with 8 bases matching TRBD1. Trimming cost V 3 bases and J 1 base; bases outside gene matches: 7. Per germline, CDR1 SGHTA and CDR2 FQGTGA. This CDR3 is 17 amino acids long. CDR3 bases: TGTGCCAGCAGCTTCTATCCCGGGACAGGGAACACCGGGGAGCTGTTTTTT. This sequence encodes CASSFYPGTGNTGELFF.

The rearrangement links TRBV2 to TRBJ2-7; 10 nucleotides line up with TRBD2. Germline values: CDR1 SNHLY, CDR2 FYNNEI. CDR3 length: 14 amino acids. Trimming removed 7 bases from V and 5 bases from J; junction bases left unmatched: 8. The CDR3 DNA sequence: TGTGCCAGCACCTTTAGCGGGAGGTCGGACGAGCAGTACTTC. This codes for CASTFSGRSDEQYF. Using reference TRBV2 and TRBJ2-7 for the parts outside the CDR3, the full variable domain is EPEVTQTPSHQVTQMGQEVILRCVPISNHLYFYWYRQILGQKVEFLVSFYNNEISEKSEIFDDQFSVERPDGSNFTLKIRSTKLEDSAMYFCASTFSGRSDEQYFGPGTRLTVT.

This chain joins TRBV30 and TRBJ2-6; 7 nucleotides align to TRBD2. Per the germline V gene, CDR1 is GTSNPN and CDR2 is SVGIG (reference sequence). The J segment lost 4 bases and the V segment lost 3 bases, leaving 6 bases of the junction unmatched. The length of the CDR3 is 15 residues. The CDR3 is CAWSVRGVGANVLTF. The CDR3 DNA is TGTGCCTGGAGCGTTCGGGGGGTCGGGGCCAACGTCCTGACTTTC.